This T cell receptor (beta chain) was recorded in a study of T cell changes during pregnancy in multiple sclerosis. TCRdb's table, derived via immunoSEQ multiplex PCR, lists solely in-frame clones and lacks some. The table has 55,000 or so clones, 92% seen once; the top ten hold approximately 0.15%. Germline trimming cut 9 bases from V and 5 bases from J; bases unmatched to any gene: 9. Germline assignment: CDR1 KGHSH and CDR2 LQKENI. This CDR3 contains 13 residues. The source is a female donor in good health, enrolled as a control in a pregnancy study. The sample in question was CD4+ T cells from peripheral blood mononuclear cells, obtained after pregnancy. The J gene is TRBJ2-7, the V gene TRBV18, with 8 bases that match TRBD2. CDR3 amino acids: CASDRGGRDEQYF. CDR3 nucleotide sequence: TGTGCCAGTGACCGGGGGGGCCGGGACGAGCAGTACTTC. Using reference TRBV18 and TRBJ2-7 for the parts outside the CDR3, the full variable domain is NAGVMQNPRHLVRRRGQEARLRCSPMKGHSHVYWYRQLPEEGLKFMVYLQKENIIDESGMPKERFSAEFPKEGPSILRIQQVVRGDSAAYFCASDRGGRDEQYFGPGTRLTVT.